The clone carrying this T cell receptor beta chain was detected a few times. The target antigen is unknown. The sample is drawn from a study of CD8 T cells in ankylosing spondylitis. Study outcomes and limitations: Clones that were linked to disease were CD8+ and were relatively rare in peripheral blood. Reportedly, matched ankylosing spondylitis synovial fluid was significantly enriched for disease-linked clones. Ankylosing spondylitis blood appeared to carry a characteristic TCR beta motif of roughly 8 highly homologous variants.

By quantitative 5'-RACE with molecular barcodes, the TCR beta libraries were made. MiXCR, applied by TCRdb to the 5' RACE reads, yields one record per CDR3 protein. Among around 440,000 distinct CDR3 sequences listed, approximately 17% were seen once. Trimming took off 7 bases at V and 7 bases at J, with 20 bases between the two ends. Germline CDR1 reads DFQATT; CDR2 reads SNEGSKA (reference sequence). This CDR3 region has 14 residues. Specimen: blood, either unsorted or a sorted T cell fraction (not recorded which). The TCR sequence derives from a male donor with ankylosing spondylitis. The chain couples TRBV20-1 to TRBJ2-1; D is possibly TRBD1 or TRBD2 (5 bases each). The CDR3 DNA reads TGCAGTGTCCGACCCGGGGTGGGGCCGAATGAGCAGTTCTTC. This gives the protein CSVRPGVGPNEQFF.